Described below is a single T cell receptor beta chain sequence and its context. Trimming removed 5 bases at V and 3 bases at J, with 14 bases between. This CDR3 has 15 amino acids. Germline V lookup: CDR1 MNHEY, CDR2 SVGAGI. This sample is drawn from a study of blood T cell repertoires in COVID-19. For the study at large: The study drew acute and convalescent COVID-19 samples from the United States, Italy and Spain. From T cells, B-cell-depleted T cells, or PBMCs came the material, which was cDNA or gDNA.

As originally analysed: Amplifying reference gene primers gave estimates of nucleated cell counts. Clones were read by immunoSEQ multiplex PCR, and TCRdb kept only the in-frame ones, dropping some. V and J calls and clone size are given by that table; D and trimming were obtained from the DNA. The sample gives about 250,000 clones, roughly 84% of which show up once; more than 1.5% is in the top ten. The sample taken for sequencing was peripheral blood. The clonotype comes from a woman in her thirties or forties who had recovered from COVID-19. The chain has TRBV6-5 and TRBJ1-5; D ambiguous. CDR3 in amino acids: CASSPPGGYNQPQHF. The CDR3 DNA is TGTGCCAGCAGTCCCCCGGGAGGGTACAATCAGCCCCAGCATTTT.